Each of the 5 T cell receptor beta chains below was sequenced from the same sample in a study of tissue T cells after allogeneic stem cell transplantation. Clones were read by immunoSEQ multiplex PCR, and TCRdb kept only the in-frame ones, dropping some. The data show 4,500 to 5,000 clones, less than 40% seen once. Time point given: mouse harvest day 14 after allogeneic transplant. Each mouse received 10^7 T-cell-depleted marrow cells plus 10^6 splenic CD5+ T cells by tail vein. The sample taken for sequencing was skin. The receptors come from a female BALB/c mouse given C57BL/6 T cells with graft-versus-host disease after an allogeneic hematopoietic cell transplant.

As regards this clone: Mouse germline and gene names are used. The read comes to an end 1 residue before the CDR3 does, leaving the germline J gene to fill in the end. The chain has TRBV26 and TRBJ2-4, with 7 bases that match TRBD1. The J segment lost 1 base and the V segment lost 4 bases, leaving 8 bases of the junction unmatched. The CDR3 is 16 amino acids. CDR1 is KGHPV and CDR2 is FQNQEV in the germline V gene (reference sequence). CDR3 DNA, as far as it was read: TGTGCCAGCAGTCCCTACAGGGGAGGAGGTCAAAACACCTTGTAC. Protein sequence: CASSPYRGGGQNTLY. In full, the CDR3 is CASSPYRGGGQNTLYF.

This clone is labeled large. Mouse germline and gene names are used. The read terminates 1 residue before the CDR3 end, so the remaining end is supplied by the germline J gene. This chain uses TRBV13-1 with TRBJ1-2; 9 positions match TRBD1. V lost 1 base, J lost 0 bases, and 1 base stayed unmatched. CDR3 length: 15 amino acids. Germline V gene sequence: CDR1 NSHNY, CDR2 SYGAGN. CDR3: CASSDRQGANSDYTF. The covered CDR3 bases are TGTGCCAGCAGTGATCGACAGGGGGCAAACTCCGACTACACC.

In the case of this clone: The listed genes are named as in mouse. The read terminates 1 residue ahead of where the CDR3 ends, so the germline J gene completes it. The gene calls are TRBV12-1 and TRBJ1-4; the match to TRBD1 covers 9 bases. CDR1 is SGHSN, CDR2 HYEKVE, per germline. This CDR3 spans 14 amino acids. V lost 4 bases, J lost 7 bases, and 6 bases stayed unmatched. CDR3: CASSGDRVGERLFF. CDR3 bases read: TGTGCCAGCTCCGGGGACAGGGTGGGCGAAAGATTATTT. The full variable domain, rest sourced from reference TRBV12-1 and TRBJ1-4, is DSGVVQSPRHIIKEKGGRSVLTCIPISGHSNVVWYQQTLGKELKFLIQHYEKVERDKGFLPSRFSVQQFDDYHSEMNMSALELEDSAMYFCASSGDRVGERLFFGHGTKLSVL.

This clone qualifies as medium-sized. Mouse names are used for the genes. Read sequence stops 1 residue before the CDR3 end, and the germline J gene provides the missing end. The chain links TRBV26 to TRBJ2-5, with D uncertain. The CDR3 spans 11 residues. The germline CDR1 and CDR2 sequences are KGHPV and FQNQEV (reference sequence). V was trimmed by 3 bases and J by 6 bases, leaving 4 bases between them. CDR3 bases read: TGTGCCAGCAGTCTCCGGGACACCCAGTAC. Its translation: CASSLRDTQY. Given in full, the CDR3 is CASSLRDTQYF.

Remarks on this clone: Genes and germline come from the mouse. The read gets to within 1 residue of the CDR3 end, and the germline J gene fills in the rest. The V call is TRBV24, the J call TRBJ2-1; D perhaps matches TRBD1 (7 bases). The CDR3 runs to 15 residues. Deletions cut 2 bases from V and 7 bases from J, with 15 bases between. The germline CDR1 and CDR2 sequences are KGHTA and FRNEEI. The part of the CDR3 DNA that was read is TGTGCCAGCAGTCTGAGTAAGGGGGCAGGGGCTGAGCAGTTC. Its translation: CASSLSKGAGAEQF. The full-length CDR3 reads as CASSLSKGAGAEQFF.